Each of the 29 T cell receptor beta chains below was sequenced from the same sample in a study of T-cell reconstitution after alpha-beta-depleted transplantation in children. Unique molecular identifiers were used in preparing the TCRbeta library. TCRdb independently ran MiXCR on the PCR reads; one entry per CDR3 protein. The table shows over 450,000 distinct CDR3 sequences, with over 9.5% occurring only once. The specimen was PBMCs, collected before TCRalphabeta/CD19-depleted stem cell transplant. The source is a child aged 2 to 10 with inherited bone marrow failure, due to receive a stem cell transplant.

This clonotype was counted many times. The chain couples TRBV15 to TRBJ1-2, with D uncertain. This CDR3 contains 13 residues. V was pared by 0 bases and J by 4 bases, with 6 bases between. CDR1 is LNHNV and CDR2 is YYDKDF in the germline V gene (reference sequence). The CDR3 protein is CATSREIPYGYTF. The CDR3 bases are TGTGCCACCAGCAGAGAAATACCCTATGGCTACACCTTC.

With respect to this clonotype: This could be a read error, since a much larger clone is one nucleotide away. V gene TRBV24-1 combines with J gene TRBJ2-3; the match to TRBD2 covers 7 bases. Germline loops: CDR1 KGHDR, CDR2 SFDVKD. This CDR3 is built from 16 residues. CDR3 protein: CATTDFLRGSLDTQYF. CDR3 bases: TGTGCCACCACTGATTTTTTACGCGGGAGTCTAGATACGCAGTATTTT.

This clonotype was observed many times. This chain links TRBV5-1 with TRBJ2-5; D possibly matches TRBD1 or TRBD2 (5 bases each). The CDR3 loop spans 14 amino acids. V was pared by 1 base and J by 5 bases, with 12 bases between. Germline assignment: CDR1 SGHRS and CDR2 YFSETQ. CDR3 DNA: TGCGCCAGCAGCTTGTTGGGGGTTGCTGAGACCCAGTACTTC. Amino acids: CASSLLGVAETQYF. Together with reference TRBV5-1 and TRBJ2-5, the CDR3 gives the full variable domain: KAGVTQTPRYLIKTRGQQVTLSCSPISGHRSVSWYQQTPGQGLQFLFEYFSETQRNKGNFPGRFSGRQFSNSRSEMNVSTLELGDSALYLCASSLLGVAETQYFGPGTRLLVL.

The chain employs TRBV28 and TRBJ2-7, with 14 bases aligning to TRBD2. CDR1 and CDR2 from the germline V gene are MDHEN and SYDVKM. The CDR3 length is 20 residues. V was pared by 5 bases and J by 7 bases, with 22 bases of the junction left unmatched. In DNA form, the CDR3 reads TGTGCCAGCAGTGGCCTGAGTAGACTAGCGGGAGGGCCGGCGCGATGGGAGCAGTACTTC. Its protein product is CASSGLSRLAGGPARWEQYF.

In its sample, this clonotype was seen many times. The chain couples TRBV12-3 or TRBV12-4 to TRBJ1-3; D gene ambiguous. The CDR3 is 11 residues long. Trimming left V 3 bases short and J 8 bases short, with 5 bases between. The CDR3 DNA follows: TGTGCCAGCAGTTTCGGGGACACCATATATTTT. This encodes CASSFGDTIYF.

This clonotype came up many times. The CDR3 protein is CASSPRGSEQYF. As DNA, the CDR3 is TGTGCCAGCAGCCCGAGGGGGTCCGAGCAGTACTTC. The chain uses TRBV7-8 and TRBJ2-7, with a possible D match to TRBD1 (6 bases). Germline V gene data show CDR1 as SGHVS and CDR2 as FQNEAQ. The CDR3 loop spans 12 amino acids. V shed 5 bases and J shed 6 bases, with 11 bases lying between them. Filled out from reference TRBV7-8 and TRBJ2-7, the complete variable domain reads GAGVSQSPRYKVAKRGQDVALRCDPISGHVSLFWYQQALGQGPEFLTYFQNEAQLDKSGLPSDRFFAERPEGSVSTLKIQRTQQEDSAVYLCASSPRGSEQYFGPGTRLTVT.

This clonotype was detected ten times or more. The V call is TRBV12-3 or TRBV12-4, the J call TRBJ2-7; no definite D call. Trimming left V 8 bases short and J 5 bases short, with 10 bases between. The CDR3 length is 11 residues. CDR3 loop: CASSLFDEQYF. DNA for the CDR3: TGTGCCAGCTCGCTCTTCGACGAGCAGTACTTC.

The genes are TRBV12-3 or TRBV12-4 and TRBJ1-2; D is ambiguous. The CDR3 is 13 residues long. V lost 3 bases to trimming and J lost 1 base, with 6 bases between them. DNA of the CDR3: TGTGCCAGCAGTTTTACCTATAACTATGGCTACACCTTC. Translation: CASSFTYNYGYTF.

This clonotype was seen many times. The genes are TRBV12-3 or TRBV12-4 and TRBJ1-6; D unresolved. The CDR3 runs to 12 residues. Trimming left V 6 bases short and J 8 bases short, with 8 bases between. CDR3 bases: TGTGCCAGCAGCCCCGATTATTCACCCCTCCACTTT. It specifies CASSPDYSPLHF.

This clonotype was picked up many times. The rearrangement links TRBV4-3 to TRBJ2-1; 7 nucleotides line up with TRBD2. The CDR3 has 16 amino acids. Per the germline V gene, CDR1 is LGHNA and CDR2 is YSLEER. Trimming at V came to 0 bases and at J to 8 bases, leaving 10 bases not matched to a gene. In DNA form, the CDR3 reads TGCGCCAGCAGCCAAGAAAGGAGGTCTCGGGAGGATGAGCAGTTCTTC. It codes for CASSQERRSREDEQFF.

This clonotype has a count of ten or more. This chain uses TRBV7-2 with TRBJ2-3; 7 bases agree with TRBD1. The V segment lost 5 bases and the J segment 3 bases; nucleotides outside the gene matches: 20. The CDR3 loop spans 19 amino acids. CDR1 SGHTA and CDR2 FQGNSA come from the germline V gene. The DNA of the CDR3 is TGTGCCAGCAGCAACCGACCCGAATTAGGGGGCGTCGGGACAGATACGCAGTATTTT. This gives the protein CASSNRPELGGVGTDTQYF. The full variable domain, with the rest looked up from reference TRBV7-2 and TRBJ2-3, is GAGVSQSPSNKVTEKGKDVELRCDPISGHTALYWYRQSLGQGLEFLIYFQGNSAPDKSGLPSDRFSAERTGGSVSTLTIQRTQQEDSAVYLCASSNRPELGGVGTDTQYFGPGTRLTVL.

This clonotype occurred many times. The chain is built from TRBV12-3 or TRBV12-4 and TRBJ1-1; D possibly corresponds to TRBD1 (5 bases). The CDR3 is 16 residues long. Trimming took 3 bases from V and 1 from J, leaving 15 bases between them. The CDR3 sequence is CASSFSGEGTNTEAFF. The CDR3 DNA sequence: TGTGCCAGCAGTTTCTCGGGGGAAGGGACGAACACTGAAGCTTTCTTT.

There are many counts of this clonotype. V and J are TRBV20-1 and TRBJ2-3; D is uncertain. The CDR3 contains 14 residues. V was trimmed by 6 bases and J by 6 bases, leaving 19 bases between them. Germline lookup yields CDR1 DFQATT and CDR2 SNEGSKA (reference sequence). CDR3 loop: CSAPRYQNTDTQYF. The CDR3 coding sequence is TGCAGTGCACCTCGGTACCAAAATACGGATACGCAGTATTTT.

This clonotype was seen at least ten times. V usage is TRBV29-1 and J usage is TRBJ2-5; D is perhaps TRBD2 (5 bases). Germline V gene lookup returns CDR1 SQVTM and CDR2 ANQGSEA. The germline V and J ends were trimmed by 6 bases and 4 bases, with 18 bases remaining between them. This CDR3 comprises 14 residues. The CDR3 DNA is TGCAGCGTCTACGAGAATTTCGCGGGAGAGACCCAGTACTTC. Protein sequence: CSVYENFAGETQYF.

The sample holds a few counts of this clonotype. The J gene is TRBJ2-5, the V gene TRBV7-2; 10 bases fit TRBD2. From germline, CDR1 is SGHTA and CDR2 FQGNSA. The CDR3 has 14 amino acids. Losses at the gene ends were 8 bases for V and 5 bases for J; bases not matched to a gene: 8. The CDR3 bases are TGTGCCAGCCACCTAGCGGGAGTCGGGGAGACCCAGTACTTC. This gives the protein CASHLAGVGETQYF.

This chain links TRBV27 with TRBJ2-3, with 8 bases aligning to TRBD2. Germline CDR1 is MNHEY and CDR2 is SMNVEV (reference sequence). There are 14 residues in the CDR3. Trimming removed 10 bases from V and 0 bases from J; junction bases left unmatched: 6. This CDR3 is CATKKRESTDTQYF. CDR3 nucleotide sequence: TGTGCCACCAAGAAGCGGGAGAGCACAGATACGCAGTATTTT.

V gene TRBV27 combines with J gene TRBJ2-5, with TRBD2 identical over 10 bases. The CDR3 contains 16 residues. Trimming at V came to 4 bases and at J to 2 bases, leaving 7 bases not matched to a gene. Germline V gives CDR1 MNHEY, CDR2 SMNVEV (reference sequence). In nucleotides, the CDR3 is TGTGCCAGCAGTTGGCAAGCGGGAGGGCCGCAAGAGACCCAGTACTTC. Translating gives CASSWQAGGPQETQYF.

V is TRBV20-1 and J is TRBJ2-1; TRBD1 matches at 7 bases. Trimming at V came to 5 bases and at J to 6 bases, leaving 1 base not matched to a gene. CDR3 length equals 11 residues. Germline V lookup: CDR1 DFQATT, CDR2 SNEGSKA (reference sequence). CDR3 in amino acids: CSARDSNEQFF. DNA of the CDR3: TGCAGTGCTCGGGACAGCAATGAGCAGTTCTTC.

This clonotype was counted ten times or more. The rearrangement links TRBV20-1 to TRBJ1-6, with D possibly TRBD1 on 5 matching bases. Deletions cut 1 base from V and 7 bases from J, with 8 bases between. The CDR3 totals 13 residues. CDR1 and CDR2 (germline): DFQATT, SNEGSKA (reference sequence). CDR3 DNA sequence: TGCAGTGCTAGAGGGGGGAACAATTCACCCCTCCACTTT. It specifies CSARGGNNSPLHF.

There are a few counts of this clonotype. V usage is TRBV3-1 and J usage is TRBJ2-1; 13 nucleotides match TRBD2. Germline lookup yields CDR1 LGHDT and CDR2 YNNKEL (reference sequence). The CDR3 extends over 17 amino acids. The J segment lost 5 bases and the V segment lost 4 bases, leaving 8 bases of the junction unmatched. The CDR3, as DNA: TGTGCCAGCAGCCGGCGACTAGCGGGAGGTTGGGACAATGAGCAGTTCTTC. Encoded protein: CASSRRLAGGWDNEQFF.

This clonotype was detected many times. This chain connects TRBV12-3 or TRBV12-4 to TRBJ2-7; tentatively, D is TRBD2 (6 bases). The germline V and J ends were trimmed by 8 bases and 8 bases, with 22 bases remaining between them. The CDR3 covers 14 residues. This CDR3 is CASPGSREKEKQYF. Written as DNA, the CDR3 is TGTGCCAGCCCCGGGTCCCGGGAGAAGGAAAAGCAGTACTTC.

The chain carries TRBV5-6 and TRBJ2-3; D is unresolved. From germline, CDR1 is SGHDT and CDR2 YYEEEE. This CDR3 is 14 amino acids long. The germline V and J ends were trimmed by 2 bases and 9 bases, with 16 bases remaining between them. The CDR3 protein is CASSLTGLPWTQYF. The DNA for the CDR3 is TGTGCCAGCAGCTTAACCGGCCTCCCATGGACGCAGTATTTT.

The gene calls are TRBV7-2 and TRBJ2-3; D is unresolved. This CDR3 has 16 amino acids. Germline V gene data show CDR1 as SGHTA and CDR2 as FQGNSA. With 2 bases removed from V and 0 bases from J, the gap between germline ends came to 12 bases. The CDR3 loop reads CASSLQAESSTDTQYF. In nucleotides, the CDR3 is TGTGCCAGCAGCTTACAGGCCGAATCTAGCACAGATACGCAGTATTTT.

The V call is TRBV20-1, the J call TRBJ1-1; no clear D gene. Germline V gene data show CDR1 as DFQATT and CDR2 as SNEGSKA (reference sequence). V dropped 6 bases and J dropped 1 base, with 15 bases sitting between them. This CDR3 comprises 14 residues. Here the CDR3 reads CSATGGIENTEAFF. CDR3 sequence (DNA): TGCAGTGCCACGGGAGGGATCGAGAACACTGAAGCTTTCTTT.

V gene TRBV7-9 combines with J gene TRBJ1-4; maybe TRBD1 (5 bases). The CDR3 consists of 14 residues. Germline CDR1 is SEHNR and CDR2 is FQNEAQ (reference sequence). The V end was cut by 4 bases, the J end by 8 bases, with 14 bases between. CDR3: CASSSGDLREKLFF. DNA for the CDR3: TGTGCCAGCAGCTCCGGGGACCTAAGGGAAAAACTGTTTTTT.

This clonotype was recorded a few times. This chain links TRBV28 with TRBJ2-1; 8 bases line up with TRBD2. J lost 9 bases, V lost 9 bases, and 13 bases had no gene match. This CDR3 is 14 amino acids long. From germline, CDR1 is MDHEN and CDR2 SYDVKM. Written as DNA, the CDR3 is TGTGCCAGTGGGAAGGGACTAGGGTCGATTGAGCAGTTCTTC. This codes for CASGKGLGSIEQFF. Looking up the rest from reference TRBV28 and TRBJ2-1 gives the full variable domain: DVKVTQSSRYLVKRTGEKVFLECVQDMDHENMFWYRQDPGLGLRLIYFSYDVKMKEKGDIPEGYSVSREKKERFSLILESASTNQTSMYLCASGKGLGSIEQFFGPGTRLTVL.

Points on this clonotype: This may come from a read error, since a much larger clone is one base off. V gene TRBV7-9 combines with J gene TRBJ2-4; D may correspond to TRBD1 or TRBD2 (5 bases each). Germline CDR1 reads SEHNR; CDR2 reads FQNEAQ (reference sequence). The CDR3 sequence is 14 residues long. CDR3 sequence reads: CASSEGTVQNTQYF. The CDR3 DNA reads TGTGCCAGCAGTGAAGGGACGGTCCAAAACACTCAGTACTTC.

As to this clonotype: A much larger clone differs from this one at a single base, so this may be a read error. The chain employs TRBV12-3 or TRBV12-4 and TRBJ1-1; D remains ambiguous. V lost 6 bases and J lost 8, with 13 bases in between. The CDR3 has 12 residues. In DNA form, the CDR3 reads TGTGCCAGCAGACTTATAACTTCCGAAGCTTTCTTT. Amino acid sequence: CASRLITSEAFF.

Here the CDR3 DNA reads TGCGCCAGCAGCTTGGACGTAGCGTGGTCCGGGGAGCTGTTTTTT. Translation: CASSLDVAWSGELFF. This chain links TRBV5-1 with TRBJ2-2; TRBD2 is a possible D gene (5 bases). V was cut by 0 bases and J by 6 bases, with 12 bases left in between. Germline CDR1 and CDR2: SGHRS and YFSETQ. The CDR3 contains 15 residues.